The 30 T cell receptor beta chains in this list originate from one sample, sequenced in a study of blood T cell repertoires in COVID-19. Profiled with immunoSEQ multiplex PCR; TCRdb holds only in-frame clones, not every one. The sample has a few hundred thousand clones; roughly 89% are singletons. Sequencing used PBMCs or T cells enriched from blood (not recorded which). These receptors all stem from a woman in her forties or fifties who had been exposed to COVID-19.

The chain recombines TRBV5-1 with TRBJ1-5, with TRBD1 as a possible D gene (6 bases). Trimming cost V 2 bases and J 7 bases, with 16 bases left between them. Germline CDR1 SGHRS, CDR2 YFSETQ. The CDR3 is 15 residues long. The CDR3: CASSLSGAGGQPQHF. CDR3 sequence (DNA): TGCGCCAGCAGCTTATCAGGGGCCGGCGGGCAGCCCCAGCATTTT.

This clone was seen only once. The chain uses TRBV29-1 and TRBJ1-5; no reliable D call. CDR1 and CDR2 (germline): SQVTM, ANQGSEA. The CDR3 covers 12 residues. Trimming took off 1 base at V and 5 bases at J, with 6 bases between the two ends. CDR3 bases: TGCAGCGTTGAAGGCGATCATCAGCCCCAGCATTTT. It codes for CSVEGDHQPQHF.

Here the CDR3 reads CASSLAGGSGGLAGELFF. The CDR3, as DNA: TGCGCCAGCAGCTTGGCCGGCGGCTCAGGGGGCCTGGCCGGGGAGCTGTTTTTT. The chain has TRBV5-1 and TRBJ2-2, with 8 positions matching TRBD1. This CDR3 spans 18 amino acids. Germline V CDR1 and CDR2: SGHRS, YFSETQ. The ends lost 0 bases at V and 6 bases at J; junction bases unmatched: 13.

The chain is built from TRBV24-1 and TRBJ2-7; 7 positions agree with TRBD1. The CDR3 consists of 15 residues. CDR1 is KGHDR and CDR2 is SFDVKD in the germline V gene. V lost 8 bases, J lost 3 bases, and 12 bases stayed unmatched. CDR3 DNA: TGTGCCACCACCATTCGACAGGGAGCCCACTACGAGCAGTACTTC. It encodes CATTIRQGAHYEQYF.

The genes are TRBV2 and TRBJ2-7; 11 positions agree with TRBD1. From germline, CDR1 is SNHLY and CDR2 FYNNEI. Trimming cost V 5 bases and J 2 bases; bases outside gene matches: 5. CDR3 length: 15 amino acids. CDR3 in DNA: TGTGCCAGCAGTATTGGGACAGGGGGAACCTACGAGCAGTACTTC. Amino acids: CASSIGTGGTYEQYF.

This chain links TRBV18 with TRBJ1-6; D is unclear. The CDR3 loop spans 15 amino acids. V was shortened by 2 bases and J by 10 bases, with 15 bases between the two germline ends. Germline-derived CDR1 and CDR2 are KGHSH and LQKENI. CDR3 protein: CASSPGGSGESPLHF. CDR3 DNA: TGTGCCAGCTCACCAGGCGGCTCGGGTGAATCACCCCTCCACTTT.

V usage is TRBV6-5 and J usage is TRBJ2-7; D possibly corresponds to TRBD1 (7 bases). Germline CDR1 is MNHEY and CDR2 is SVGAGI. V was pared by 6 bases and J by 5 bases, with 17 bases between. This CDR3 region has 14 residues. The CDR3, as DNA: TGTGCCAGCAGGGAGACAGGGAGGTTTAACGAGCAGTACTTC. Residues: CASRETGRFNEQYF.

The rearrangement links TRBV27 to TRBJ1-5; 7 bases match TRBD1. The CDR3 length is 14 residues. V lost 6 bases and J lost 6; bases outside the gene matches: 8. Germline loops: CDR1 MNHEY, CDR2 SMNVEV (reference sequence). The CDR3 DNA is TGTGCCAGCAGGCCTACAGGGGTCGGTCAGCCCCAGCATTTT. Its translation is CASRPTGVGQPQHF.

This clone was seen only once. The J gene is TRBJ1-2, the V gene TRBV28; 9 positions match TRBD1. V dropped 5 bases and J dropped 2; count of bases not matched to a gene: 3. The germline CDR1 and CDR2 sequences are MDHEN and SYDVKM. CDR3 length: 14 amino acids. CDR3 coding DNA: TGTGCCAGCAGTCGAGGACAGGGGAACTATGGCTACACCTTC. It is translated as CASSRGQGNYGYTF.

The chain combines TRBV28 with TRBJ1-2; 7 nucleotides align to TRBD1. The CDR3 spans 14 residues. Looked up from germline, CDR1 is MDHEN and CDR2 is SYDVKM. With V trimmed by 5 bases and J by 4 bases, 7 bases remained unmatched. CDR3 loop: CASSKTGTSYGYTF. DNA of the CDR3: TGTGCCAGCAGTAAGACAGGGACGAGCTATGGCTACACCTTC.

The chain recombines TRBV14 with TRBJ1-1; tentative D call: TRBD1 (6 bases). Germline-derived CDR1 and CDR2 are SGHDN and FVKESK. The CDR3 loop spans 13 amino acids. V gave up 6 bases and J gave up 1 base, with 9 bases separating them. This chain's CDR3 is CASREQGNTEAFF. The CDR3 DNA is TGTGCCAGCAGAGAACAGGGGAACACTGAAGCTTTCTTT.

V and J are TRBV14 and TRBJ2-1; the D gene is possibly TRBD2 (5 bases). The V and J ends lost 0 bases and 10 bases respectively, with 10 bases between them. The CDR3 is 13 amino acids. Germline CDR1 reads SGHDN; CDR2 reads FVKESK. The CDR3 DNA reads TGTGCCAGCAGCCAAGATTGGGAGCAGGAGCAGTTCTTC. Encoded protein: CASSQDWEQEQFF.

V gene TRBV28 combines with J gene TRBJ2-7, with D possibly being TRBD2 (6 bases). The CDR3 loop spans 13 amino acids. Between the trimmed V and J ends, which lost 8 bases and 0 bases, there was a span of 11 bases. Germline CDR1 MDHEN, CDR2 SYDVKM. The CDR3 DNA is TGTGCCAGCGGGACTCTTAACTCCTACGAGCAGTACTTC. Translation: CASGTLNSYEQYF.

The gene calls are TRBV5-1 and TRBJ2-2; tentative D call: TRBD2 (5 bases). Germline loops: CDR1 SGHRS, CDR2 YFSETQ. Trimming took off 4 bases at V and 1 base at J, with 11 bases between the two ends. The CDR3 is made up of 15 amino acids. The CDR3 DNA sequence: TGCGCCAGCAGCCTGGCTAGCAGGAACACCGGGGAGCTGTTTTTT. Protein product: CASSLASRNTGELFF.

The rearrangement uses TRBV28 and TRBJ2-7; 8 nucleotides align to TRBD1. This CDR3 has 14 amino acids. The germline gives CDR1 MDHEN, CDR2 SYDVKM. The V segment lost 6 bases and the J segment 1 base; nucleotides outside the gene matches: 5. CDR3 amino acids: CASRRTGTSYEQYF. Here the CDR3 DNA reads TGTGCCAGCAGGAGGACAGGGACGTCCTACGAGCAGTACTTC.

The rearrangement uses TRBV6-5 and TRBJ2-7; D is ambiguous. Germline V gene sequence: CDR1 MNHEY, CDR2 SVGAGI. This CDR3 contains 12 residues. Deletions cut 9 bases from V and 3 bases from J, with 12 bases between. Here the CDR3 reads CASSQVLYEQYF. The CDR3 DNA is TGTGCCAGTTCCCAGGTGCTCTACGAGCAGTACTTC.

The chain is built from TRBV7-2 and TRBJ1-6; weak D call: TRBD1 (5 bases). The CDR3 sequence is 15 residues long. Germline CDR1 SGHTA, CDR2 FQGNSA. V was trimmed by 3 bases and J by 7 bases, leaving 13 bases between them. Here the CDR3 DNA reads TGTGCCAGCAGCTTGGGGAGGGGTATCAATTCACCCCTCCACTTT. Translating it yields CASSLGRGINSPLHF.

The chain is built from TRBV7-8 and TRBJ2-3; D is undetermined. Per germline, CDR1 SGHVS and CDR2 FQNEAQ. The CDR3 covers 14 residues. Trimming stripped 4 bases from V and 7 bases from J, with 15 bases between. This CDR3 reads CASSSGLKRNTQYF. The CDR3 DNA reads TGTGCCAGCAGCTCCGGGTTGAAGAGAAATACGCAGTATTTT.

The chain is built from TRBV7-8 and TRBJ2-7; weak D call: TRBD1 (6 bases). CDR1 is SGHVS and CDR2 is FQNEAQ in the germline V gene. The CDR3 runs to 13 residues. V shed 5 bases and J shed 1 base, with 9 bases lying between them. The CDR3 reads CASSAGQSYEQYF. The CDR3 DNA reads TGTGCCAGCAGCGCCGGACAGTCCTACGAGCAGTACTTC.

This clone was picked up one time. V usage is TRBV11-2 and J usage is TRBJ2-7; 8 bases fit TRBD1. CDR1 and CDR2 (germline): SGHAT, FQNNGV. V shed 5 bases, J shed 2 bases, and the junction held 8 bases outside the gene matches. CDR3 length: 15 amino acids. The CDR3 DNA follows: TGTGCCAGCAGCGCCCGGGACAGGTTAACCTACGAGCAGTACTTC. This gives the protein CASSARDRLTYEQYF.

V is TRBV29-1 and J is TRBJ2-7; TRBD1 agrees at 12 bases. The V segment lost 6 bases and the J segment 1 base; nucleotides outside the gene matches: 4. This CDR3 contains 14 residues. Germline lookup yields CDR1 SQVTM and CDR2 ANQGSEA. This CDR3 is CSVGTGGSSYEQYF. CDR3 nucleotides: TGCAGCGTCGGGACAGGGGGCTCTTCCTACGAGCAGTACTTC.

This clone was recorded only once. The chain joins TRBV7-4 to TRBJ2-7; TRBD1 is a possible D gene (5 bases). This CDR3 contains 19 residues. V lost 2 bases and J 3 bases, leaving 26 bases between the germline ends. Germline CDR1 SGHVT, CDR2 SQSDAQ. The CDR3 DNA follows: TGTGCCAGCAGCTTAAGTAGGACACTCGAAGAACTGCACGTCTACGAGCAGTACTTC. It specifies CASSLSRTLEELHVYEQYF.

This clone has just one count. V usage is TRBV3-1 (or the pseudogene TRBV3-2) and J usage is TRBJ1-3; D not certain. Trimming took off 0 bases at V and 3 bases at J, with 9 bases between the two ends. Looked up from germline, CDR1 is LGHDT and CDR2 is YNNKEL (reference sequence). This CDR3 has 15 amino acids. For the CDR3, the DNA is TGTGCCAGCAGCCAAGATGCACAATTTGGAAACACCATATATTTT. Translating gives CASSQDAQFGNTIYF.

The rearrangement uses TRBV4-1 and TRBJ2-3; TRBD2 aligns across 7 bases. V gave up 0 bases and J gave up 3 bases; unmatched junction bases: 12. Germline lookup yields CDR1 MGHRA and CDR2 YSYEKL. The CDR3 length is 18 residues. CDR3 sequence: CASSQDVEEAGVTDTQYF. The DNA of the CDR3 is TGCGCCAGCAGCCAAGACGTCGAGGAGGCGGGGGTGACAGATACGCAGTATTTT.

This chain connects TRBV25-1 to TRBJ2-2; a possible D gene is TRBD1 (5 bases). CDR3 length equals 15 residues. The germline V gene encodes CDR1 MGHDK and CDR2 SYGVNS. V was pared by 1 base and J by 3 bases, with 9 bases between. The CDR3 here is CASSESWGHTGELFF. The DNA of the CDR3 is TGTGCCAGCAGTGAATCGTGGGGCCACACCGGGGAGCTGTTTTTT.

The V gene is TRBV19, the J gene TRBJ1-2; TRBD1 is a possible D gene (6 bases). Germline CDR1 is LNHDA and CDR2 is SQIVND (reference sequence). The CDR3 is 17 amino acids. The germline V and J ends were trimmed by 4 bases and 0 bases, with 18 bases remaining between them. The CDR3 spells CASSRTSDSPANYGYTF. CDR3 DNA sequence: TGTGCCAGTAGTAGGACCTCGGACAGCCCAGCTAACTATGGCTACACCTTC.

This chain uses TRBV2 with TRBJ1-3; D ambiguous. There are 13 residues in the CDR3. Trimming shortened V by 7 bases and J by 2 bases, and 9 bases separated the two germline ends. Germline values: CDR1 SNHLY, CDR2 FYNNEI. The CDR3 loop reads CASKQNAGNTIYF. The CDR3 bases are TGTGCCAGCAAACAGAATGCTGGAAACACCATATATTTT. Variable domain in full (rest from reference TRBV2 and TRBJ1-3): EPEVTQTPSHQVTQMGQEVILRCVPISNHLYFYWYRQILGQKVEFLVSFYNNEISEKSEIFDDQFSVERPDGSNFTLKIRSTKLEDSAMYFCASKQNAGNTIYFGEGSWLTVV.

CDR3 DNA: TGTGCCAGCTCACCCCTAGACAGGGCAGCCTATGGCTACACCTTC. This translates into CASSPLDRAAYGYTF. The V call is TRBV18, the J call TRBJ1-2, with 7 bases matching TRBD1. Trimming cost V 3 bases and J 4 bases; bases outside gene matches: 8. CDR3 length equals 15 residues. Germline CDR1 KGHSH, CDR2 LQKENI.

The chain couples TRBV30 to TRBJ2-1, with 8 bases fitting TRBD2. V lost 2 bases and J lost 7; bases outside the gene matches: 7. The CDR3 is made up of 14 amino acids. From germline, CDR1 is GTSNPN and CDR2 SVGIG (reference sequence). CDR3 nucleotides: TGTGCCTGGAGTCGGGGGGGGACGATGAATGAGCAGTTCTTC. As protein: CAWSRGGTMNEQFF.

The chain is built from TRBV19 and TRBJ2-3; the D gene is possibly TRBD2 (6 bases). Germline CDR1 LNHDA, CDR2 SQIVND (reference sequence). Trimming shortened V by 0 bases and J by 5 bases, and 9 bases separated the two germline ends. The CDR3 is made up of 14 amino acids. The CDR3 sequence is CASSIETSLDTQYF. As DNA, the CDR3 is TGTGCCAGTAGTATAGAGACTAGTTTAGATACGCAGTATTTT.